The 2 T cell receptor beta chains in this list originate from one sample, sequenced in a study of T-cell reconstitution after alpha-beta-depleted transplantation in children. It was with unique molecular identifiers that the TCRbeta library was prepared. MiXCR, applied by TCRdb to the PCR reads, yields one record per CDR3 protein. The sample contains 300,000 to 400,000 distinct CDR3 sequences, around 25% of which appear only once. Sequencing was performed on PBMCs, mostly from graft donor cells, taken 180 days after TCRalphabeta/CD19-depleted stem cell transplant. The receptors come from a male patient aged 5 to 17 who had a stem cell transplant for acute lymphoblastic leukemia, so the T cells may come from the graft donor.

This clonotype occurred a few times. V and J are TRBV10-3 and TRBJ2-7, with D possibly TRBD1 on 6 matching bases. The V gene's germline CDR1 is ENHRY and CDR2 SYGVKD. The CDR3 runs 15 residues. The germline V and J ends were trimmed by 8 bases and 5 bases, with 22 bases remaining between them. In nucleotides, the CDR3 is TGTGCCATCGCACCTCGCGAAGGGGGTCAGAACGAGCAGTACTTC. Translating it yields CAIAPREGGQNEQYF.

This chain connects TRBV28 to TRBJ1-5; D is unresolved. V lost 5 bases to trimming and J lost 5 bases, with 19 bases between them. The germline CDR1 and CDR2 sequences are MDHEN and SYDVKM. The CDR3 loop spans 16 amino acids. The CDR3, as DNA: TGTGCCAGCAGTCTACCGGTGGGGAGCCCCCATCAGCCCCAGCATTTT. It codes for CASSLPVGSPHQPQHF.